Presented here are 4 T cell receptor beta chains from one specimen sequenced in a study of cytomegalovirus exposure and HLA in healthy donors. Use of 60 Vbeta and 13 Jbeta primers characterized the PCR. Only in-frame clones appear in the TCRdb table, and some are missing; sequencing was by immunoSEQ multiplex PCR. This sample has around 280,000 clones, with over 85% found just once. What was sequenced was PBMCs. The receptors were sampled from a woman aged 18-29 years in good health and CMV-seronegative.

V is TRBV4-1 and J is TRBJ1-3; D is uncertain. This CDR3 comprises 12 residues. Between the trimmed V and J ends, which lost 4 bases and 7 bases, there was a span of 8 bases. Germline V CDR1 and CDR2: MGHRA, YSYEKL. DNA of the CDR3: TGCGCCAGCAGCCCTTCCCCCAACACCATATATTTT. It translates to CASSPSPNTIYF.

This clone was seen just once. This chain uses TRBV29-1 with TRBJ1-2; no definite D call. The CDR3 totals 11 residues. V was clipped by 6 bases and J by 8 bases, with 13 bases between them. Germline V gives CDR1 SQVTM, CDR2 ANQGSEA. CDR3 residues: CSVAGRVGYTF. CDR3 DNA sequence: TGCAGCGTGGCGGGGAGGGTCGGCTACACCTTC.

This clone has just one count. The chain couples TRBV5-1 to TRBJ1-2; D not certain. The CDR3 extends over 15 amino acids. CDR1 and CDR2 (germline): SGHRS, YFSETQ. Between the trimmed V and J ends, which lost 1 base and 0 bases, there was a span of 10 bases. The CDR3: CASSLSASANYGYTF. DNA of the CDR3: TGCGCCAGCAGCTTGTCGGCCAGCGCTAACTATGGCTACACCTTC.

The chain is built from TRBV4-1 and TRBJ2-1, with D tentatively TRBD2 (6 bases). CDR1 and CDR2 from the germline V gene are MGHRA and YSYEKL. CDR3 length: 15 amino acids. The V gene lost 1 base and the J gene lost 5 bases, with 12 bases spanning the gap. The CDR3 sequence is CASSQVPGLNNEQFF. CDR3 nucleotide sequence: TGCGCCAGCAGCCAAGTACCGGGACTCAACAATGAGCAGTTCTTC.